Each of the 29 T cell receptor beta chains below was sequenced from the same sample in a study of cytomegalovirus exposure and HLA in healthy donors. The primer mix had 60 Vbeta and 13 Jbeta primers. Profiled with immunoSEQ multiplex PCR; TCRdb holds only in-frame clones, not every one. The sample lists around 65,000 clones, 60% to 80% occurring once. The source material was PBMCs. The receptors come from a middle-aged man in good health and CMV-seropositive.

J is TRBJ1-6 and V is TRBV7-2; tentative D call: TRBD1 (6 bases). From germline, CDR1 is SGHTA and CDR2 FQGNSA. The V end lost 1 base, the J end lost 9 bases, and 10 bases lay between the germline ends. The CDR3 length is 14 residues. CDR3 sequence reads: CASSLDSRGSPLHF. CDR3 DNA sequence: TGTGCCAGCAGCTTAGATTCCAGGGGTTCACCCCTCCACTTT.

This rearrangement joins TRBV6-1 to TRBJ2-5; TRBD2 matches 8 bases. The end of the DNA aligns better with TRBJ2-7, so the J call may be wrong. CDR1 and CDR2 (germline): MNHNS, SASEGT. This CDR3 is built from 15 residues. CDR3 loop: CASSSPGTRAREQYF. CDR3 nucleotides: TGTGCCAGCAGTTCCCCCGGGACTAGGGCTCGCGAGCAGTACTTC.

This clone ranks as medium-sized. The chain joins TRBV30 to TRBJ1-2; D is undetermined. The CDR3 runs 13 residues. CDR1 GTSNPN and CDR2 SVGIG come from the germline V gene (reference sequence). The V and J ends lost 3 bases and 4 bases respectively, with 12 bases between them. The CDR3: CAWSPSGSYGYTF. CDR3 nucleotides: TGTGCCTGGAGCCCCAGCGGTTCCTATGGCTACACCTTC.

The chain couples TRBV5-6 to TRBJ2-7, with D hard to call. V shed 4 bases and J shed 0 bases, with 14 bases lying between them. This CDR3 contains 15 residues. Per the germline V gene, CDR1 is SGHDT and CDR2 is YYEEEE. CDR3 in DNA: TGTGCCAGCAGCCTGGGCGGTTATAGCTCCTACGAGCAGTACTTC. It codes for CASSLGGYSSYEQYF.

The chain couples TRBV30 to TRBJ2-3; no firm D call. The CDR3 runs to 13 residues. The V gene lost 0 bases and the J gene lost 5 bases, with 9 bases spanning the gap. Germline CDR1 GTSNPN, CDR2 SVGIG (reference sequence). CDR3 bases: TGTGCCTGGAGTGTAATGACACTAGATACGCAGTATTTT. It encodes CAWSVMTLDTQYF.

This clone was seen a few times. This chain connects TRBV5-6 to TRBJ2-4; a possible D gene is TRBD2 (6 bases). Trimming pared 6 bases from V and 3 bases from J, leaving 19 bases between. CDR1 is SGHDT, CDR2 YYEEEE, per germline. This CDR3 contains 16 residues. The CDR3 protein is CASTVRLDIVKNIQYF. The CDR3, as DNA: TGTGCCAGCACCGTCCGACTAGATATAGTCAAAAACATTCAGTACTTC.

V is TRBV6-6 and J is TRBJ1-5, with D maybe TRBD1 (6 bases). Germline CDR1 reads MNHNY; CDR2 reads SVGAGI (reference sequence). CDR3 length: 16 residues. V was cut by 2 bases and J by 0 bases, with 11 bases left in between. The DNA for the CDR3 is TGTGCCAGCAGTTACGGGACATTAATTAGCAATCAGCCCCAGCATTTT. Its translation is CASSYGTLISNQPQHF.

This clone has just a few counts. This chain uses TRBV7-9 with TRBJ1-1; 9 bases are shared with TRBD1. The germline V gene has CDR1 SEHNR and CDR2 FQNEAQ (reference sequence). V shed 7 bases, J shed 4 bases, and the junction held 7 bases outside the gene matches. CDR3 size: 14 residues. Here the CDR3 DNA reads TGTGCCAGCATCGGACAGGGGTTCGGCACTGAAGCTTTCTTT. This encodes CASIGQGFGTEAFF.

The rearrangement uses TRBV29-1 and TRBJ2-1; D may be TRBD2 (5 bases). V was shortened by 5 bases and J by 5 bases, with 22 bases between the two germline ends. This CDR3 is built from 16 residues. Germline CDR1 is SQVTM and CDR2 is ANQGSEA. CDR3 sequence reads: CSVRIYPGLINNEQFF. CDR3 coding DNA: TGCAGCGTTAGGATCTATCCAGGACTGATAAACAATGAGCAGTTCTTC.

The rearrangement joins TRBV7-9 to TRBJ2-5; D perhaps matches TRBD1 (6 bases). Germline CDR1 is SEHNR and CDR2 is FQNEAQ (reference sequence). Trimming removed 5 bases at V and 6 bases at J, with 16 bases between. CDR3 size: 14 residues. The DNA of the CDR3 is TGTGCCAGCAGCCGGTCGGGGACACCAAAGACCCAGTACTTC. Amino acid sequence: CASSRSGTPKTQYF.

This chain uses TRBV14 with TRBJ1-4, with 8 bases aligning to TRBD1. The CDR3 runs 14 residues. V shed 2 bases, J shed 7 bases, and the junction held 3 bases outside the gene matches. Germline V gene data show CDR1 as SGHDN and CDR2 as FVKESK. The CDR3, as DNA: TGTGCCAGCAGCCAACAGGGGGCTGGTGAAAAACTGTTTTTT. Translated: CASSQQGAGEKLFF.

As regards this clone: Because it lacks the conserved phenylalanine or tryptophan at the end, this CDR3 is likely a read error. The limits of the CDR3 on the DNA are not certain, so only TCRdb's listed CDR3 is given. This chain links TRBV10-3 with TRBJ2-3; the D segment call TRBD2 is taken from the table without a DNA check. CDR1 and CDR2 (germline): ENHRY, SYGVKD. The CDR3 is made up of 11 amino acids, end residues included. CDR3 sequence: CAISECVPPSI.

This clone was picked up one time. The chain uses TRBV6-6 and TRBJ2-5; 9 bases match TRBD2. Germline V gene lookup returns CDR1 MNHNY and CDR2 SVGAGI (reference sequence). The CDR3 runs to 15 residues. V lost 5 bases and J lost 6; bases outside the gene matches: 10. The CDR3 bases are TGTGCCAGCAGTAGTCCGGGACTAGCTGATAAGACCCAGTACTTC. Its protein product is CASSSPGLADKTQYF.

This clone was seen more than once but under ten times. This rearrangement joins TRBV6-1 to TRBJ1-1; D is possibly TRBD1 (5 bases). V was trimmed by 7 bases and J by 3 bases, leaving 18 bases between them. The CDR3 runs 15 residues. Germline V gene data show CDR1 as MNHNS and CDR2 as SASEGT. CDR3 in DNA: TGTGCCAGCACCGGCGGGGGGGGTAAGGACACTGAAGCTTTCTTT. Its protein is CASTGGGGKDTEAFF.

This chain links TRBV18 with TRBJ2-7; 7 nucleotides line up with TRBD2. Trimming at V came to 3 bases and at J to 4 bases, leaving 0 bases not matched to a gene. The CDR3 extends over 12 amino acids. The V gene's germline CDR1 is KGHSH and CDR2 LQKENI. CDR3 sequence (DNA): TGTGCCAGCTCACCGGGGGGGTACGAGCAGTACTTC. It specifies CASSPGGYEQYF.

The chain joins TRBV29-1 to TRBJ2-5; tentative D call: TRBD2 (5 bases). The germline gives CDR1 SQVTM, CDR2 ANQGSEA. Between the trimmed V and J ends, which lost 2 bases and 6 bases, there was a span of 10 bases. The CDR3 covers 12 residues. The CDR3 is CSVERGTQTQYF. CDR3 DNA sequence: TGCAGCGTTGAACGGGGAACGCAGACCCAGTACTTC.

This clone came up once. This chain links TRBV5-1 with TRBJ1-2, with a weak D call TRBD1 (5 bases). The V gene lost 0 bases and the J gene lost 2 bases, with 11 bases spanning the gap. Germline CDR1 is SGHRS and CDR2 is YFSETQ. The CDR3 is 15 amino acids. CDR3 coding DNA: TGCGCCAGCAGCTTGGGCCAGGGCCGAAACTATGGCTACACCTTC. Amino acid sequence: CASSLGQGRNYGYTF. Full variable domain (remainder filled in from reference TRBV5-1 and TRBJ1-2): KAGVTQTPRYLIKTRGQQVTLSCSPISGHRSVSWYQQTPGQGLQFLFEYFSETQRNKGNFPGRFSGRQFSNSRSEMNVSTLELGDSALYLCASSLGQGRNYGYTFGSGTRLTVV.

The rearrangement uses TRBV7-2 and TRBJ1-6; 8 nucleotides line up with TRBD1. Trimming cost V 4 bases and J 9 bases; bases outside gene matches: 5. Germline CDR1 is SGHTA and CDR2 is FQGNSA. This CDR3 has 14 amino acids. This CDR3 is CASSSGQGGSPLHF. The CDR3 DNA follows: TGTGCCAGCAGCTCCGGACAGGGAGGTTCACCCCTCCACTTT.

The chain is built from TRBV5-1 and TRBJ2-7; TRBD2 is a possible D gene (6 bases). The germline gives CDR1 SGHRS, CDR2 YFSETQ. V was cut by 0 bases and J by 7 bases, with 11 bases left in between. The CDR3 consists of 13 residues. The CDR3 DNA sequence: TGCGCCAGCAGCTTGGTAACGGGGGAAGAGCAGTACTTC. Protein sequence: CASSLVTGEEQYF.

V usage is TRBV5-1 and J usage is TRBJ1-1, with 9 bases lining up with TRBD1. In germline, CDR1 is SGHRS, CDR2 YFSETQ. The CDR3 consists of 15 residues. V trimming: 3 bases; J trimming: 4 bases; junction bases outside the gene matches: 7. The CDR3 region has the DNA TGCGCCAGCAGCTCCCTCGGGACAGGGTCCACTGAAGCTTTCTTT. This codes for CASSSLGTGSTEAFF. Combining the CDR3 with reference TRBV5-1 and TRBJ1-1 gives the whole variable domain KAGVTQTPRYLIKTRGQQVTLSCSPISGHRSVSWYQQTPGQGLQFLFEYFSETQRNKGNFPGRFSGRQFSNSRSEMNVSTLELGDSALYLCASSSLGTGSTEAFFGQGTRLTVV.

The chain links TRBV10-3 to TRBJ1-1, with a weak D call TRBD1 (6 bases). Germline CDR1 reads ENHRY; CDR2 reads SYGVKD. The CDR3 runs 15 residues. Trimming pared 6 bases from V and 4 bases from J, leaving 18 bases between. The CDR3 DNA follows: TGTGCCATCAGGCCAGCTACAGGGACGGTCACTGAAGCTTTCTTT. Protein: CAIRPATGTVTEAFF.

CDR3 residues: CASSLRTGASGELFF. CDR3 nucleotide sequence: TGTGCCAGCAGCCTTCGGACAGGGGCATCCGGGGAGCTGTTTTTT. This sequence joins TRBV5-4 and TRBJ2-2; the match to TRBD1 covers 9 bases. Trimming at V came to 4 bases and at J to 6 bases, leaving 7 bases not matched to a gene. There are 15 residues in the CDR3. Germline loops: CDR1 SGHNT, CDR2 YYREEE (reference sequence).

In this sample, this clone turned up once. The chain carries TRBV19 and TRBJ2-5, with 8 bases aligning to TRBD1. The germline V gene has CDR1 LNHDA and CDR2 SQIVND (reference sequence). J was trimmed by 5 bases and V by 5 bases; bases with no gene match: 10. The length of the CDR3 is 15 residues. Here the CDR3 reads CASSHPGQGVETQYF. DNA for the CDR3: TGTGCCAGTAGTCACCCCGGACAGGGAGTGGAGACCCAGTACTTC.

V gene TRBV2 combines with J gene TRBJ1-2; the D gene is possibly TRBD1 (6 bases). The CDR3 loop spans 13 amino acids. CDR1 SNHLY and CDR2 FYNNEI come from the germline V gene. Between the trimmed V and J ends, which lost 4 bases and 6 bases, there was a span of 12 bases. Here the CDR3 reads CASSVSRDNGYTF. The CDR3 nucleotides read TGTGCCAGCAGTGTCAGCAGGGACAATGGCTACACCTTC.

This clone was seen once. V and J are TRBV11-3 and TRBJ2-1; D perhaps matches TRBD1 (6 bases). V shed 0 bases and J shed 2 bases, with 8 bases lying between them. Germline V gene lookup returns CDR1 SGHNT and CDR2 YENEEA. The CDR3 sequence is 15 residues long. The DNA for the CDR3 is TGTGCCAGCAGCTTAGACAGGGGACCCTACAATGAGCAGTTCTTC. Translated, it gives CASSLDRGPYNEQFF.

The rearrangement uses TRBV4-2 and TRBJ1-2; unclear D gene. The CDR3 is 12 residues long. The germline V gene has CDR1 LGHNA and CDR2 YNFKEQ. V lost 3 bases, J lost 7 bases, and 9 bases lay in between. The CDR3 DNA is TGTGCCAGCAGCCAGGGAGATACTGGCTACACCTTC. Protein sequence: CASSQGDTGYTF.

For this clone: An end of the junction does not agree with germline; a read error may underlie this. This chain joins TRBV25-1 and TRBJ2-1; 11 nucleotides agree with TRBD2. The germline V gene has CDR1 MGHDK and CDR2 SYGVNS. This CDR3 is built from 11 residues. The CDR3 here is CASSLAGGPVF. CDR3 DNA sequence: TGTGCCAGCAGTTTAGCGGGAGGGCCTGTCTTC.

This clone was seen only once. The chain combines TRBV13 with TRBJ2-5; 7 bases line up with TRBD1. The CDR3 is 16 residues long. V was clipped by 2 bases and J by 1 base; unmatched bases: 7. Germline CDR1 reads PRHDT; CDR2 reads FYEKMQ (reference sequence). The CDR3 protein is CASSLSDRDFQETQYF. As DNA, the CDR3 is TGTGCCAGCAGCTTATCCGACAGGGATTTCCAAGAGACCCAGTACTTC. Full variable domain (remainder filled in from reference TRBV13 and TRBJ2-5): AAGVIQSPRHLIKEKRETATLKCYPIPRHDTVYWYQQGPGQDPQFLISFYEKMQSDKGSIPDRFSAQQFSDYHSELNMSSLELGDSALYFCASSLSDRDFQETQYFGPGTRLLVL.

V usage is TRBV18 and J usage is TRBJ1-4; D may be TRBD1 (6 bases). Trimming took 9 bases from V and 4 from J, leaving 18 bases between them. The CDR3 has 15 amino acids. Germline V gene lookup returns CDR1 KGHSH and CDR2 LQKENI. The CDR3 here is CASTGQNRNNEKLFF. In nucleotides, the CDR3 is TGTGCCAGTACCGGACAGAACCGCAATAATGAAAAACTGTTTTTT.